The entry below describes one T cell receptor beta chain. The data were obtained in a study of blood T cell repertoires in COVID-19. Study-wide context: Samples of COVID-19 (acute and convalescent) were obtained from the United States, Italy and Spain.

Some clones are missing from TCRdb's copy, which holds only in-frame ones; the method was immunoSEQ multiplex PCR. The repertoire holds under 250,000 clones, with roughly nine tenths as singletons. CDR1 and CDR2 from the germline V gene are SGHRS and YFSETQ. This CDR3 is built from 14 residues. The V and J ends lost 0 bases and 5 bases respectively, with 9 bases between them. This clonotype originated in a man aged 55-75 years with acute or convalescent COVID-19. The chain links TRBV5-1 to TRBJ1-5; D possibly corresponds to TRBD1 (6 bases). Sequenced input: peripheral blood. CDR3 amino acids: CASSLDSGDQPQHF. The CDR3 DNA is TGCGCCAGCAGCTTGGATTCAGGGGATCAGCCCCAGCATTTT.